This T cell receptor beta chain was observed in a study of T cell responses to AZD1222 COVID-19 vaccine. This clone occurred a few times. The antigen remains undetermined. CDR3 length equals 14 residues. CDR1 is SNHLY and CDR2 is FYNNEI in the germline V gene. J gave up 8 bases and V 1 base, and 3 bases lay outside the gene matches. Findings and caveats of the study: At baseline, just a handful of AZD1222 recipients tested seropositive. A mostly white British donor set with more females was recruited, and clonal diversity was possibly underestimated. Repertoires were sampled only after the peak T cell response. Breadth and depth of Spike-specific TCRs rose after two AZD1222 doses.

TCRdb's table, derived via immunoSEQ multiplex PCR, lists solely in-frame clones and lacks some. The sample consists of some 140,000 clones, 92% of them appearing once. This specimen was peripheral blood, taken on day 0 of AZD1222 vaccination. The rearrangement links TRBV2 to TRBJ2-2, with TRBD2 identical over 8 bases. The TCR was taken from an adult in good health. The CDR3 DNA is TGTGCCAGCAGTGAAGGGACTAGCTGGGGGGAGCTGTTTTTT. Its protein is CASSEGTSWGELFF.